The 31 T cell receptor beta chains below all came from one sample that was sequenced in a study of cytomegalovirus exposure and HLA in healthy donors. The PCR had 60 Vbeta and 13 Jbeta primers. Produced via immunoSEQ multiplex PCR; TCRdb's table is partial and in-frame only. The table lists 200,000 to 250,000 clones, approximately 88% of them singletons. The sample taken for sequencing was PBMCs. These TCRs come from a boy between 2 and 10 years old in good health and CMV-seronegative.

J is TRBJ1-1 and V is TRBV5-4, with a tentative D call TRBD1 (5 bases). V dropped 4 bases and J dropped 6 bases, with 10 bases sitting between them. The CDR3 is made up of 12 amino acids. The germline V gene has CDR1 SGHNT and CDR2 YYREEE (reference sequence). CDR3 amino acids: CASSRGGSEAFF. CDR3 bases: TGTGCCAGCAGCCGGGGGGGGTCTGAAGCTTTCTTT.

This sequence joins TRBV11-2 and TRBJ2-3, with D possibly TRBD2 on 6 matching bases. The V end was cut by 6 bases, the J end by 11 bases, with 12 bases between. This CDR3 contains 11 residues. Germline V lookup: CDR1 SGHAT, CDR2 FQNNGV. The CDR3 is CASSLGGVQYF. The CDR3 bases are TGTGCCAGCAGTCTCGGAGGGGTGCAGTATTTT. The full variable domain, its missing parts supplied by reference TRBV11-2 and TRBJ2-3, is EAGVAQSPRYKIIEKRQSVAFWCNPISGHATLYWYQQILGQGPKLLIQFQNNGVVDDSQLPKDRFSAERLKGVDSTLKIQPAKLEDSAVYLCASSLGGVQYFGPGTRLTVL.

CDR3: CASSFSSGGGRYEQYF. In nucleotides, the CDR3 is TGCGCCAGCAGCTTTAGTAGCGGGGGGGGACGCTACGAGCAGTACTTC. The chain has TRBV5-1 and TRBJ2-7; 11 nucleotides match TRBD2. Germline CDR1 SGHRS, CDR2 YFSETQ. V lost 2 bases to trimming and J lost 3 bases; unmatched junction nucleotides: 7. The CDR3 extends over 16 amino acids.

This clone came up once. The V call is TRBV30, the J call TRBJ2-7; 10 nucleotides align to TRBD1. CDR3 length equals 14 residues. J gave up 4 bases and V 5 bases, and 8 bases lay outside the gene matches. Germline-derived CDR1 and CDR2 are GTSNPN and SVGIG (reference sequence). CDR3 coding DNA: TGTGCCTGGGATTTGGGACAGGGGATTTACGAGCAGTACTTC. Translating it yields CAWDLGQGIYEQYF.

The chain carries TRBV19 and TRBJ2-7; 9 nucleotides agree with TRBD2. Unmatched junction bases numbered 10, after V lost 5 bases and J lost 2 bases. CDR3 length: 16 residues. Germline values: CDR1 LNHDA, CDR2 SQIVND (reference sequence). The CDR3 sequence: CASSARLAAVTYEQYF. DNA for the CDR3: TGTGCCAGTAGTGCTAGACTAGCGGCTGTAACCTACGAGCAGTACTTC.

This clone has a handful of counts. The chain couples TRBV29-1 to TRBJ1-1, with a weak D call TRBD1 (5 bases). This CDR3 contains 12 residues. The germline V gene encodes CDR1 SQVTM and CDR2 ANQGSEA. Trimming took 7 bases from V and 5 from J, leaving 14 bases between them. The CDR3 DNA reads as TGCAGCGGCGGCAGGGAAGGGACTGAAGCTTTCTTT. Its translation is CSGGREGTEAFF.

The chain couples TRBV27 to TRBJ2-6; 9 bases are a match to TRBD1. The CDR3 extends over 17 amino acids. V was pared by 5 bases and J by 4 bases, with 9 bases of the junction left unmatched. Germline loops: CDR1 MNHEY, CDR2 SMNVEV (reference sequence). CDR3 in amino acids: CASSPTGGRSGANVLTF. In DNA, the CDR3 is TGTGCCAGCAGTCCTACAGGGGGCCGGTCCGGGGCCAACGTCCTGACTTTC.

The V call is TRBV5-6, the J call TRBJ1-1; the D gene is possibly TRBD1 (5 bases). CDR1 and CDR2 (germline): SGHDT, YYEEEE. The CDR3 covers 16 residues. V lost 4 bases to trimming and J lost 4 bases, with 20 bases between them. CDR3 sequence: CASSTPRQFGFTEAFF. DNA of the CDR3: TGTGCCAGCAGCACCCCTCGACAGTTTGGGTTCACTGAAGCTTTCTTT.

This chain connects TRBV7-3 to TRBJ1-6, with D perhaps matching TRBD1 (5 bases). The V gene's germline CDR1 is SGHTA and CDR2 FQGTGA. V lost 5 bases, J lost 5 bases, and 16 bases lay in between. There are 16 residues in the CDR3. The CDR3 DNA sequence: TGTGCCAGCAGCCCTAACGGACACGCAAATAATTCACCCCTCCACTTT. It specifies CASSPNGHANNSPLHF. The variable domain in full, completed from reference TRBV7-3 and TRBJ1-6, reads GAGVSQTPSNKVTEKGKYVELRCDPISGHTALYWYRQSLGQGPEFLIYFQGTGAADDSGLPNDRFFAVRPEGSVSTLKIQRTERGDSAVYLCASSPNGHANNSPLHFGNGTRLTVT.

This sequence joins TRBV7-2 and TRBJ2-2; TRBD2 matches at 10 bases. Germline CDR1 is SGHTA and CDR2 is FQGNSA. Trimming took 5 bases from V and 6 from J; bases not matched to a gene: 9. The CDR3 loop spans 16 amino acids. The CDR3 DNA follows: TGTGCCAGCAGCCGCTCTAGCGGGAGTAACTCCGGGGAGCTGTTTTTT. This encodes CASSRSSGSNSGELFF.

The genes are TRBV11-2 and TRBJ1-2; possibly TRBD1 for D (6 bases). The CDR3 length is 14 residues. Germline V gene data show CDR1 as SGHAT and CDR2 as FQNNGV. V lost 5 bases and J 2 bases, leaving 12 bases between the germline ends. DNA of the CDR3: TGTGCCAGCAGCCCCGCGGGGGCCAACTATGGCTACACCTTC. This gives the protein CASSPAGANYGYTF. The full variable domain, completed using reference TRBV11-2 and TRBJ1-2, is EAGVAQSPRYKIIEKRQSVAFWCNPISGHATLYWYQQILGQGPKLLIQFQNNGVVDDSQLPKDRFSAERLKGVDSTLKIQPAKLEDSAVYLCASSPAGANYGYTFGSGTRLTVV.

The chain combines TRBV7-8 with TRBJ1-1, with TRBD1 identical over 11 bases. V trimming: 4 bases; J trimming: 5 bases; junction bases outside the gene matches: 9. The CDR3 contains 16 residues. In germline, CDR1 is SGHVS, CDR2 FQNEAQ. The chain's CDR3 is CASSSGQGAVGTEAFF. The CDR3 DNA sequence: TGTGCCAGCAGCTCAGGACAGGGGGCGGTTGGGACTGAAGCTTTCTTT.

This clone was seen a few times. The gene calls are TRBV5-6 and TRBJ2-1, with D possibly matching TRBD2 (5 bases). Germline V gives CDR1 SGHDT, CDR2 YYEEEE. The ends were cut back, 6 bases at V and 5 bases at J, with 21 bases in the middle. This CDR3 spans 16 amino acids. The CDR3 spells CASTWRRPVANNEQFF. The CDR3 nucleotides are TGTGCCAGCACATGGAGGAGACCCGTTGCTAACAATGAGCAGTTCTTC.

The rearrangement joins TRBV27 to TRBJ2-7, with D tentatively TRBD1 (6 bases). The germline V gene encodes CDR1 MNHEY and CDR2 SMNVEV (reference sequence). This CDR3 is 13 amino acids long. Trimming removed 6 bases from V and 7 bases from J, with 16 bases in between. This chain's CDR3 is CASRPMGAFEQYF. DNA of the CDR3: TGTGCCAGCAGGCCTATGGGGGCCTTTGAGCAGTACTTC.

The genes are TRBV10-3 and TRBJ2-1, with TRBD2 identical over 13 bases. CDR1 is ENHRY, CDR2 SYGVKD, per germline. The CDR3 is 15 amino acids. V lost 2 bases and J lost 5; bases outside the gene matches: 0. CDR3 nucleotide sequence: TGTGCCATCAGTGAGGGGACTAGCGGGAACAATGAGCAGTTCTTC. Protein sequence: CAISEGTSGNNEQFF.

This clone was seen only a few times. V gene TRBV10-3 combines with J gene TRBJ1-5, with TRBD1 matching 10 bases. V lost 10 bases to trimming and J lost 5 bases; unmatched junction nucleotides: 5. CDR3 length: 13 residues. Looked up from germline, CDR1 is ENHRY and CDR2 is SYGVKD. The CDR3 loop reads CATAGTGDQPQHF. In DNA form, the CDR3 reads TGTGCCACAGCCGGGACAGGGGATCAGCCCCAGCATTTT.

The rearrangement links TRBV19 to TRBJ2-3; D may be TRBD2 (7 bases). V lost 7 bases to trimming and J lost 1 base, with 30 bases between them. The germline V gene encodes CDR1 LNHDA and CDR2 SQIVND (reference sequence). CDR3 size: 20 residues. DNA for the CDR3: TGTGCCAGTACCGAAGTCTTGTGGTTCGGACAGCGGGAAGGCACAGATACGCAGTATTTT. Protein product: CASTEVLWFGQREGTDTQYF.

V usage is TRBV6-4 and J usage is TRBJ2-5; TRBD1 might be the D (6 bases). Trimming stripped 2 bases from V and 6 bases from J, with 22 bases between. This CDR3 spans 17 amino acids. CDR1 and CDR2 (germline): MRHNA, SNTAGT. CDR3 bases: TGTGCCAGCAGTGACCCATCCCCGGTACAGGGTAACAAGACCCAGTACTTC. The encoded protein is CASSDPSPVQGNKTQYF.

This sequence joins TRBV19 and TRBJ2-1; 7 nucleotides agree with TRBD2. J was trimmed by 0 bases and V by 6 bases; bases with no gene match: 2. There are 14 residues in the CDR3. CDR1 is LNHDA and CDR2 is SQIVND in the germline V gene (reference sequence). The chain's CDR3 is CASRRESSYNEQFF. CDR3 DNA: TGTGCCAGTAGGCGGGAGAGCTCCTACAATGAGCAGTTCTTC. Complete variable domain (other parts from reference TRBV19 and TRBJ2-1): DGGITQSPKYLFRKEGQNVTLSCEQNLNHDAMYWYRQDPGQGLRLIYYSQIVNDFQKGDIAEGYSVSREKKESFPLTVTSAQKNPTAFYLCASRRESSYNEQFFGPGTRLTVL.

The V call is TRBV27, the J call TRBJ1-2; 7 nucleotides align to TRBD1. The V segment lost 8 bases and the J segment 4 bases; nucleotides outside the gene matches: 7. The germline CDR1 and CDR2 sequences are MNHEY and SMNVEV (reference sequence). CDR3 length: 13 amino acids. CDR3 in amino acids: CASRTGLGYGYTF. The CDR3 DNA follows: TGTGCCAGCCGGACAGGTCTAGGCTATGGCTACACCTTC.

This clone was picked up one time. The rearrangement uses TRBV27 and TRBJ2-7, with D possibly being TRBD1 (5 bases). This CDR3 spans 14 amino acids. V lost 0 bases and J 5 bases, leaving 11 bases between the germline ends. In germline, CDR1 is MNHEY, CDR2 SMNVEV (reference sequence). Written as DNA, the CDR3 is TGTGCCAGCAGTTTATCGGGCAGGGTCCACGAGCAGTACTTC. Amino acid sequence: CASSLSGRVHEQYF.

This clone was detected once. Compared with germline, one end of the junction differs, possibly owing to a read error. Other DNA sequences in this specimen translate into the identical CDR3. The rearrangement joins TRBV30 to TRBJ2-7; 10 nucleotides agree with TRBD1. This CDR3 region has 13 residues. Germline V gives CDR1 GTSNPN, CDR2 SVGIG (reference sequence). CDR3 loop: CAWSDDRGLEQYF. Here the CDR3 DNA reads TGTGCCTGGAGTGATGACAGGGGGCTCGAGCAGTACTTT.

The V call is TRBV7-2, the J call TRBJ2-1; maybe TRBD2 (7 bases). The CDR3 has 13 amino acids. Trimming removed 3 bases at V and 9 bases at J, with 12 bases between. Looked up from germline, CDR1 is SGHTA and CDR2 is FQGNSA. CDR3 nucleotide sequence: TGTGCCAGCAGCTTGGGGGGGCGTGGTGAGCAGTTCTTC. Encoded protein: CASSLGGRGEQFF.

The genes are TRBV30 and TRBJ1-5; 10 bases are shared with TRBD1. This CDR3 region has 13 residues. Germline loops: CDR1 GTSNPN, CDR2 SVGIG (reference sequence). The junction had 4 bases not matched to a gene; V was cut back by 7 bases and J by 4 bases. CDR3 in amino acids: CAYRDRGNQPQHF. The CDR3 nucleotides are TGTGCCTACCGGGACAGGGGTAATCAGCCCCAGCATTTT.

V usage is TRBV7-3 and J usage is TRBJ2-3; possible D gene TRBD1, 6 bases. The V and J ends lost 5 bases and 1 base respectively, with 13 bases between them. This CDR3 region has 15 residues. Germline V gives CDR1 SGHTA, CDR2 FQGTGA. Here the CDR3 reads CASSPDRFRTDTQYF. In nucleotides, the CDR3 is TGTGCCAGCAGCCCTGACAGGTTCCGCACAGATACGCAGTATTTT.

The V and J genes are TRBV6-5 and TRBJ1-2; weak D call: TRBD1 (6 bases). This CDR3 has 15 amino acids. The germline V gene has CDR1 MNHEY and CDR2 SVGAGI. V lost 5 bases and J 2 bases, leaving 15 bases between the germline ends. CDR3 amino acids: CASSTRPQGNYGYTF. The CDR3 DNA reads as TGTGCCAGCAGTACCCGACCCCAGGGGAACTATGGCTACACCTTC.

The CDR3 here is CASSGGGGQYNEQFF. CDR3 sequence (DNA): TGTGCCAGCAGCGGGGGCGGGGGTCAATACAATGAGCAGTTCTTC. The V call is TRBV9, the J call TRBJ2-1; 7 bases are a match to TRBD2. The germline V gene encodes CDR1 SGDLS and CDR2 YYNGEE. Germline trimming cut 3 bases from V and 4 bases from J; bases unmatched to any gene: 7. This CDR3 is 15 amino acids long.

The chain is built from TRBV7-2 and TRBJ1-2; 7 bases match TRBD1. The germline V gene encodes CDR1 SGHTA and CDR2 FQGNSA. With 3 bases clipped from V and 6 bases from J, the junction kept 4 bases outside the gene matches. This CDR3 contains 13 residues. The CDR3: CASSFTGADGYTF. The DNA for the CDR3 is TGTGCCAGCAGCTTTACAGGGGCTGATGGCTACACCTTC.

The chain employs TRBV2 and TRBJ2-7, with a possible D match to TRBD1 (6 bases). V was pared by 5 bases and J by 3 bases, with 17 bases between. This CDR3 spans 15 amino acids. Germline loops: CDR1 SNHLY, CDR2 FYNNEI. For the CDR3, the DNA is TGTGCCAGCAGTTTCCCGACAGGAGAAATCTACGAGCAGTACTTC. It yields the protein CASSFPTGEIYEQYF.

V is TRBV30 and J is TRBJ2-3; the match to TRBD2 covers 9 bases. The CDR3 extends over 15 amino acids. V trimming: 1 base; J trimming: 4 bases; junction bases outside the gene matches: 6. Germline assignment: CDR1 GTSNPN and CDR2 SVGIG (reference sequence). CDR3 loop: CAWSGREGLPDTQYF. DNA of the CDR3: TGTGCCTGGAGTGGGCGGGAGGGCCTGCCAGATACGCAGTATTTT.

V usage is TRBV13 and J usage is TRBJ2-2, with D perhaps TRBD2 (5 bases). The CDR3 sequence is 17 residues long. The V and J ends lost 0 bases and 1 base respectively, with 12 bases between them. Germline V CDR1 and CDR2: PRHDT, FYEKMQ (reference sequence). CDR3 amino acids: CASSLGQTRENTGELFF. The CDR3 DNA reads TGTGCCAGCAGCTTAGGCCAAACTAGGGAGAACACCGGGGAGCTGTTTTTT.